This T cell receptor beta chain was documented in a study of T cells in localized non-small cell lung cancer (dated by TCRdb to between 2020 and 2021). In terms of the full investigation: The study examined T cell repertoires in hundreds of patients with early-stage NSCLC and compared tumors with uninvolved tumor-adjacent lungs. All 230 or so NSCLC patients in the cohort were treatment-naive and had localized lung tumors that were resected. NSCLC patients had a mean age of roughly 66 years, and about 140 were male and 107 female.

TCR beta CDR3 regions were sequenced from DNA using the immunoSEQ Assay. Turning to the authors' computational methods: To compute T cell density, TCR beta template counts were normalized to usable DNA, which was estimated by amplifying housekeeping genes. Richness was estimated using the preseqR package, with extrapolation to 400,000 templates for PBMC samples and to 120,000 templates for tissue samples. Clonality was taken to be one minus Pielou's evenness. Differential abundance testing on productive amino-acid clonotypes, with a minimum total count of 5 and an alpha of 0.1, was used to identify tissue-enriched TCRs. The Jaccard Index and the Morisita Overlap Index were used to measure how much the repertoires overlapped between compartments. GLIPH grouped TCR beta CDR3s together with public tetramer-defined viral CDR3s, and a viral motif had to include at least three viral sequences and also show V-gene enrichment. TCRdb provides this immuneACCESS table in a form limited to in-frame rearrangements. Some clones are lacking; in checked studies, under half of them reflect an unresolved V gene, and why the rest are absent is not known. That table furnishes V, J and clone size, whereas the DNA furnished D and trimming. A total of roughly 1,800 clones appear in this sample, 15% to 20% of them only once. Jointly, the top ten make up approximately 22% of the sample.

Results the study describes overall, beyond this receptor: Uninvolved tumor-adjacent lung showed the highest T cell clonality, higher than tumor, which suggests more focused antigenic responses in the uninvolved tumor-adjacent lung. Since the design was exploratory, TCR variables were selected using unadjusted p-values with no false-discovery rate correction. Of the top 100 tumor clones, a median of roughly 56 were detected in paired uninvolved adjacent lung; approximately 28 were also among that lung's top 100. Higher T cell density in blood was associated with longer overall survival, whereas higher clonality in adjacent lung was associated with shorter survival. Multi-region tumor sequencing was not performed, so intratumor heterogeneity could not be excluded.

Taken from cysteine to phenylalanine, the CDR3 has 15 residues. Only the CDR3 region is kept as DNA, spanning 45 bases read in frame from base 1. For CDR1 and CDR2, the germline V gene lists SGHNT and YENEEA. Deletion took 3 bases off V and 9 bases off J, with a span of 18 bases between the germline ends. Compared with the rest of its sample, this clone is large (0.1 to 1%). The target of this receptor is not known. One base away there is no much larger clone; base qualities are not given. Uninvolved adjacent lung was taken at least 2 cm from the tumor margin and confirmed free of atypia by two independent pathologists. At diagnosis, peripheral blood, uninvolved tumor-adjacent lung and tumor were collected and stored as a combination of fresh-frozen and FFPE material.

This specimen was normal lung tissue next to the tumor, taken before any cancer treatment. This TCR derives from a woman between 40 and 69 years old with stage I lung adenocarcinoma. Here the chain combines TRBV11-3 and TRBJ2-1; the D call is possibly TRBD1 or TRBD2, each sharing 7 bases. The CDR3 protein sequence reads: CASSFQGGILPEQFF. The nucleotides read TGTGCCAGCAGCTTCCAGGGGGGGATCCTCCCTGAGCAGTTCTTC.